This T cell receptor beta chain was found in a study of PD-1 blockade in mismatch repair-deficient tumors. PCR or immunohistochemistry showed mismatch repair deficiency in every enrolled patient. TCRdb's table, derived via immunoSEQ multiplex PCR, lists solely in-frame clones and lacks some. In the table there are some 120,000 clones, around 80% of which are singletons. CDR1 SGHTS and CDR2 YDEGEE come from the germline V gene. The CDR3 is 13 residues long. Trimming left V 4 bases short and J 4 bases short, with 9 bases between. The source is an adult with mismatch repair-deficient cancer. V is TRBV5-8 and J is TRBJ1-5; TRBD1 is a possible D gene (5 bases). Sample: peripheral blood, taken about 60 weeks after starting pembrolizumab. CDR3 loop: CASSPGLNQPQHF. CDR3 nucleotide sequence: TGTGCCAGCAGCCCGGGGCTTAATCAGCCCCAGCATTTT.